Following are 13 T cell receptor beta chains from one sample sequenced in a study of blood T cell repertoires in COVID-19. Clones were read by immunoSEQ multiplex PCR, and TCRdb kept only the in-frame ones, dropping some. The sample lists a few hundred thousand clones, about 85% occurring once. Sequencing input: peripheral blood. The receptors originated from a man aged 35-49 years with acute or convalescent COVID-19.

The chain recombines TRBV11-3 with TRBJ1-3, with 7 positions matching TRBD1. Germline V gene data show CDR1 as SGHNT and CDR2 as YENEEA. The J segment lost 0 bases and the V segment lost 9 bases, leaving 5 bases of the junction unmatched. This CDR3 is 14 amino acids long. CDR3 bases: TGTGCCAGATCAACAGGGGACTCTGGAAACACCATATATTTT. Translating it yields CARSTGDSGNTIYF. The full variable domain, rest sourced from reference TRBV11-3 and TRBJ1-3, is EAGVVQSPRYKIIEKKQPVAFWCNPISGHNTLYWYLQNLGQGPELLIRYENEEAVDDSQLPKDRFSAERLKGVDSTLKIQPAELGDSAVYLCARSTGDSGNTIYFGEGSWLTVV.

This clone showed up just once. In the same sample, other DNA sequences code for this CDR3. The chain recombines TRBV20-1 with TRBJ1-1; unclear D gene. The CDR3 is 11 residues long. Germline CDR1 DFQATT, CDR2 SNEGSKA (reference sequence). Trimming pared 3 bases from V and 1 base from J, leaving 3 bases between. The CDR3 DNA is TGCAGTGCTAGCAGGAACACTGAAGCTTTCTTT. Amino acid sequence: CSASRNTEAFF.

Note on this clone: The same CDR3 arises from other DNA sequences in this sample as well. This rearrangement joins TRBV18 to TRBJ1-6; 8 bases match TRBD1. Germline values: CDR1 KGHSH, CDR2 LQKENI. V lost 6 bases and J lost 10; bases outside the gene matches: 8. The CDR3 covers 14 residues. CDR3 DNA sequence: TGTGCCAGCTCGCCGCTGGACAGGGACTCACCCCTCCACTTT. The encoded protein is CASSPLDRDSPLHF. The variable domain in full, with the rest retrieved from reference TRBV18 and TRBJ1-6, is NAGVMQNPRHLVRRRGQEARLRCSPMKGHSHVYWYRQLPEEGLKFMVYLQKENIIDESGMPKERFSAEFPKEGPSILRIQQVVRGDSAAYFCASSPLDRDSPLHFGNGTRLTVT.

The chain uses TRBV2 and TRBJ2-1; 8 bases line up with TRBD1. The trim removed 7 bases at V and 9 bases at J, leaving 8 bases unmatched. Germline-derived CDR1 and CDR2 are SNHLY and FYNNEI. CDR3 size: 13 residues. This chain's CDR3 is CASKGTGEGEQFF. In DNA form, the CDR3 reads TGTGCCAGCAAGGGGACAGGTGAGGGTGAGCAGTTCTTC.

The rearrangement links TRBV6-5 to TRBJ1-2; D may be TRBD1 (5 bases). Between the trimmed V and J ends, which lost 0 bases and 2 bases, there was a span of 10 bases. This CDR3 spans 15 amino acids. Germline CDR1 MNHEY, CDR2 SVGAGI. The CDR3 coding sequence is TGTGCCAGCAGTTACTCAGGGGCAGCGAACTATGGCTACACCTTC. It specifies CASSYSGAANYGYTF.

The rearrangement links TRBV28 to TRBJ1-1; 9 bases map to TRBD1. Trimming at V came to 3 bases and at J to 4 bases, leaving 3 bases not matched to a gene. The CDR3 is 14 residues long. Germline V gene lookup returns CDR1 MDHEN and CDR2 SYDVKM. As DNA, the CDR3 is TGTGCCAGCAGTTTGGGGACAGGGTTCACTGAAGCTTTCTTT. This sequence encodes CASSLGTGFTEAFF.

The rearrangement links TRBV5-1 to TRBJ1-1, with D possibly TRBD1 on 6 matching bases. CDR3 size: 15 residues. CDR1 and CDR2 (germline): SGHRS, YFSETQ. Trimming stripped 0 bases from V and 7 bases from J, with 16 bases between. The chain's CDR3 is CASSLAPGGQGEAFF. CDR3 in DNA: TGCGCCAGCAGCTTGGCCCCCGGGGGGCAAGGTGAAGCTTTCTTT.

A few counts support this clone. The J gene is TRBJ1-5, the V gene TRBV18; possibly TRBD1 for D (5 bases). CDR1 is KGHSH and CDR2 is LQKENI in the germline V gene. V lost 2 bases to trimming and J lost 4 bases, with 15 bases between them. The CDR3 runs to 16 residues. This CDR3 reads CASSPYTGPGNQPQHF. The CDR3 coding sequence is TGTGCCAGCTCACCATACACAGGACCCGGAAATCAGCCCCAGCATTTT.

V is TRBV6-5 and J is TRBJ1-3, with TRBD1 matching 8 bases. The CDR3 covers 15 residues. V was pared by 6 bases and J by 5 bases, with 9 bases of the junction left unmatched. CDR1 and CDR2 from the germline V gene are MNHEY and SVGAGI. CDR3 region: CASSSDRDGRNTIYF. CDR3 DNA sequence: TGTGCCAGCAGCTCGGACAGGGATGGGAGAAACACCATATATTTT.

The chain recombines TRBV11-2 with TRBJ2-2; 8 bases line up with TRBD1. With V trimmed by 8 bases and J by 4 bases, 9 bases remained unmatched. CDR3 length equals 15 residues. Per the germline V gene, CDR1 is SGHAT and CDR2 is FQNNGV. The DNA for the CDR3 is TGTGCCAGCCACAGGGGGGAAAAGGGCACCGGGGAGCTGTTTTTT. Protein: CASHRGEKGTGELFF.

The gene calls are TRBV18 and TRBJ1-2; 11 bases fit TRBD1. CDR1 is KGHSH, CDR2 LQKENI, per germline. Trimming took 4 bases from V and 7 from J; bases not matched to a gene: 5. The CDR3 is 14 amino acids. The CDR3 reads CASSLGTGGLGYTF. As DNA, the CDR3 is TGTGCCAGCTCACTCGGGACAGGGGGGCTTGGCTACACCTTC.

The V call is TRBV24-1, the J call TRBJ2-1; D may be TRBD1 (5 bases). The CDR3 length is 17 residues. V was pared by 1 base and J by 9 bases, with 21 bases between. From germline, CDR1 is KGHDR and CDR2 SFDVKD. The CDR3 DNA follows: TGTGCCACCAGTGATTTTAAAGGGTTAGGCCCAGGGCGTGAGCAGTTCTTC. This gives the protein CATSDFKGLGPGREQFF.

J is TRBJ2-3 and V is TRBV7-9, with 8 bases aligning to TRBD2. Germline assignment: CDR1 SEHNR and CDR2 FQNEAQ (reference sequence). The CDR3 extends over 16 amino acids. The junction had 4 bases not matched to a gene; V was cut back by 2 bases and J by 0 bases. CDR3 coding DNA: TGTGCCAGCAGCTTAATCCTAGCGGGCAGCACAGATACGCAGTATTTT. It codes for CASSLILAGSTDTQYF.